A single sample is the source of the 19 T cell receptor beta chains below, sequenced in a study of blood T cell repertoires in COVID-19. TCRdb's copy holds only in-frame clones and misses some; the assay was immunoSEQ multiplex PCR. This repertoire shows some 390,000 clones, 89% found once; its top ten account for roughly 1.5%. Material for sequencing was peripheral blood. The receptors here all came from a woman aged 40 to 50 with COVID-19, enrolled during active disease.

V and J are TRBV5-4 and TRBJ2-7, with no clear D. This CDR3 contains 13 residues. Germline CDR1 SGHNT, CDR2 YYREEE (reference sequence). The V end was cut by 3 bases, the J end by 0 bases, with 7 bases between. The CDR3 here is CASSSRSSYEQYF. CDR3 nucleotides: TGTGCCAGCAGCTCGAGGTCCTCCTACGAGCAGTACTTC.

This rearrangement joins TRBV6-5 to TRBJ2-1; 8 bases align to TRBD1. This CDR3 is built from 14 residues. With 5 bases clipped from V and 8 bases from J, the junction kept 8 bases outside the gene matches. Germline V gives CDR1 MNHEY, CDR2 SVGAGI. The CDR3 DNA sequence: TGTGCCAGCAGTCGTGGACAGGGTATCTATGAGCAGTTCTTC. This encodes CASSRGQGIYEQFF.

The rearrangement links TRBV18 to TRBJ2-6; 7 bases are shared with TRBD1. CDR3 length equals 18 residues. The V gene's germline CDR1 is KGHSH and CDR2 LQKENI. Unmatched junction bases numbered 11, after V lost 6 bases and J lost 0 bases. CDR3 DNA: TGTGCCAGCTCCCTAAGACAGGGCTTAAGCTCTGGGGCCAACGTCCTGACTTTC. Amino acids: CASSLRQGLSSGANVLTF.

The chain combines TRBV5-1 with TRBJ2-1; D is perhaps TRBD1 (6 bases). CDR3 length: 14 residues. With 0 bases removed from V and 7 bases from J, the gap between germline ends came to 11 bases. Germline assignment: CDR1 SGHRS and CDR2 YFSETQ. CDR3 amino acids: CASSLVAGVNEQFF. DNA for the CDR3: TGCGCCAGCAGCTTGGTAGCAGGGGTAAATGAGCAGTTCTTC. Full variable domain (outside the CDR3, taken from reference TRBV5-1 and TRBJ2-1): KAGVTQTPRYLIKTRGQQVTLSCSPISGHRSVSWYQQTPGQGLQFLFEYFSETQRNKGNFPGRFSGRQFSNSRSEMNVSTLELGDSALYLCASSLVAGVNEQFFGPGTRLTVL.

The genes are TRBV30 and TRBJ1-2; 8 nucleotides line up with TRBD1. Germline assignment: CDR1 GTSNPN and CDR2 SVGIG (reference sequence). This CDR3 contains 18 residues. V was pared by 0 bases and J by 3 bases, with 15 bases of the junction left unmatched. CDR3 bases: TGTGCCTGGAGTGTACGGAGGGGGCAGGGGGCGGCGGACTATGGCTACACCTTC. Its translation: CAWSVRRGQGAADYGYTF.

The rearrangement uses TRBV5-4 and TRBJ2-1; weak D call: TRBD2 (6 bases). There are 13 residues in the CDR3. Germline V lookup: CDR1 SGHNT, CDR2 YYREEE (reference sequence). V gave up 4 bases and J gave up 7 bases, with 12 bases separating them. CDR3: CASSPRERNEQFF. CDR3 in DNA: TGTGCCAGCAGCCCTCGGGAGCGTAATGAGCAGTTCTTC.

The chain has TRBV2 and TRBJ2-3, with 9 bases lining up with TRBD1. Germline CDR1 reads SNHLY; CDR2 reads FYNNEI. V shed 6 bases, J shed 5 bases, and the junction held 6 bases outside the gene matches. This CDR3 region has 14 residues. CDR3 in DNA: TGTGCCAGCAGCGTGGGACAGGGAGGAGATACGCAGTATTTT. It translates to CASSVGQGGDTQYF. Variable domain in full (rest from reference TRBV2 and TRBJ2-3): EPEVTQTPSHQVTQMGQEVILRCVPISNHLYFYWYRQILGQKVEFLVSFYNNEISEKSEIFDDQFSVERPDGSNFTLKIRSTKLEDSAMYFCASSVGQGGDTQYFGPGTRLTVL.

The rearrangement uses TRBV6-2 or TRBV6-3 and TRBJ2-5, with D perhaps matching TRBD2 (5 bases). This CDR3 has 17 residues. Trimming cost V 5 bases and J 1 base, with 20 bases left between them. Germline values: CDR1 MNHEY, CDR2 SVGEGT. Here the CDR3 reads CASSPFRGGSLQETQYF. The DNA for the CDR3 is TGTGCCAGCAGTCCCTTCCGAGGTGGGAGCCTCCAAGAGACCCAGTACTTC.

The chain couples TRBV18 to TRBJ1-5, with D hard to call. From germline, CDR1 is KGHSH and CDR2 LQKENI. This CDR3 contains 12 residues. V was clipped by 6 bases and J by 14 bases, with 17 bases between them. CDR3 bases: TGTGCCAGCTCCCTTGAGGGAAGGATGGAGCATTTT. This sequence encodes CASSLEGRMEHF.

The V call is TRBV27, the J call TRBJ2-3, with D perhaps TRBD1 (7 bases). Germline V CDR1 and CDR2: MNHEY, SMNVEV (reference sequence). The CDR3 is 13 residues long. V was trimmed by 7 bases and J by 1 base, leaving 9 bases between them. The CDR3 sequence is CASTRGGTDTQYF. The CDR3 nucleotides are TGTGCCAGCACCAGGGGGGGCACAGATACGCAGTATTTT.

This clone showed up just once. The genes are TRBV7-2 and TRBJ2-2, with D possibly TRBD1 on 5 matching bases. Trimming shortened V by 5 bases and J by 9 bases, and 10 bases separated the two germline ends. Germline V gene data show CDR1 as SGHTA and CDR2 as FQGNSA. The CDR3 extends over 12 amino acids. CDR3 amino acids: CASSTQGRELFF. The DNA for the CDR3 is TGTGCCAGCAGCACCCAGGGCAGGGAGCTGTTTTTT.

The rearrangement links TRBV2 to TRBJ2-3, with TRBD2 identical over 9 bases. Looked up from germline, CDR1 is SNHLY and CDR2 is FYNNEI. The CDR3 is 14 residues long. V was pared by 6 bases and J by 9 bases, with 10 bases of the junction left unmatched. CDR3 sequence reads: CASSRLAEATTQYF. The CDR3 nucleotides are TGTGCCAGCAGCAGACTAGCGGAAGCGACCACGCAGTATTTT.

The rearrangement joins TRBV5-1 to TRBJ1-1, with D perhaps TRBD1 (6 bases). This CDR3 has 15 residues. Trimming cost V 5 bases and J 1 base, with 15 bases left between them. CDR1 and CDR2 from the germline V gene are SGHRS and YFSETQ. For the CDR3, the DNA is TGCGCCAGCAGGGAGGCAGGGGAACCGAACACTGAAGCTTTCTTT. Amino acid sequence: CASREAGEPNTEAFF.

The chain links TRBV4-3 to TRBJ2-3, with D possibly matching TRBD1 (5 bases). V dropped 0 bases and J dropped 8 bases, with 12 bases sitting between them. CDR1 is LGHNA and CDR2 is YSLEER in the germline V gene. The CDR3 sequence is 14 residues long. CDR3 coding DNA: TGCGCCAGCAGCCAAGAACAGACCCAGGGTACGCAGTATTTT. It specifies CASSQEQTQGTQYF.

The chain joins TRBV2 to TRBJ1-2; 7 bases fit TRBD1. Per germline, CDR1 SNHLY and CDR2 FYNNEI. After removal of 6 bases from V and 4 bases from J, the junction contained 5 bases not matched to a gene. The CDR3 consists of 13 residues. Here the CDR3 reads CASRTGQPYGYTF. The CDR3 nucleotides are TGTGCCAGCAGGACGGGACAGCCCTATGGCTACACCTTC.

This rearrangement joins TRBV7-9 to TRBJ2-1, with 10 bases that match TRBD2. Trimming cost V 5 bases and J 9 bases; bases outside gene matches: 13. CDR3 size: 16 residues. The V gene's germline CDR1 is SEHNR and CDR2 FQNEAQ (reference sequence). The CDR3: CASSPPASGRGVEQFF. The CDR3 DNA sequence: TGTGCCAGCAGCCCCCCGGCTAGCGGGAGAGGGGTTGAGCAGTTCTTC.

The DNA for the CDR3 is TGCGCCAGCAGCCAAGTAGCGGGGGTGGACTACGAGCAGTACTTC. Protein sequence: CASSQVAGVDYEQYF. This chain links TRBV4-1 with TRBJ2-7; TRBD2 matches at 9 bases. Germline CDR1 reads MGHRA; CDR2 reads YSYEKL. The V and J ends lost 1 base and 3 bases, in that order; junction bases with no gene match: 4. The CDR3 is made up of 15 amino acids.

J is TRBJ1-1 and V is TRBV6-2 or TRBV6-3; TRBD1 might be the D (5 bases). Germline loops: CDR1 MNHEY, CDR2 SVGEGT. The CDR3 loop spans 16 amino acids. Deletions cut 0 bases from V and 1 base from J, with 12 bases between. CDR3 in amino acids: CASSYSSWGTNTEAFF. As DNA, the CDR3 is TGTGCCAGCAGTTACTCGAGTTGGGGCACGAACACTGAAGCTTTCTTT.

The V gene is TRBV6-6, the J gene TRBJ1-3, with a possible D match to TRBD1 (5 bases). The CDR3 length is 18 residues. The V and J ends lost 5 bases and 0 bases respectively, with 20 bases between them. Germline CDR1 and CDR2: MNHNY and SVGAGI (reference sequence). The CDR3 DNA follows: TGTGCCAGCAGTCTACGAAGAGACAGTGACAGCTCTGGAAACACCATATATTTT. This gives the protein CASSLRRDSDSSGNTIYF.